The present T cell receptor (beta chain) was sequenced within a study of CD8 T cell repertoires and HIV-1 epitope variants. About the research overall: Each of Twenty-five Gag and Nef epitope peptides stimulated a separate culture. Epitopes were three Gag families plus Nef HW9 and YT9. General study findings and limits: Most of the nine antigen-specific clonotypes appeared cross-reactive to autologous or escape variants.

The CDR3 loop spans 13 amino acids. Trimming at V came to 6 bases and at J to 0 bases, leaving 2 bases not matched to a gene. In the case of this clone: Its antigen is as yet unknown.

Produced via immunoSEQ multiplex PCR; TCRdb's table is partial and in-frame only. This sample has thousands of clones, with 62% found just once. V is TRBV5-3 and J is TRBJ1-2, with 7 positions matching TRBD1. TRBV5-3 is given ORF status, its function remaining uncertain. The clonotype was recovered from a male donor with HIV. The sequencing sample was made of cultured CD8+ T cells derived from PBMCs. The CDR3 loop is CARTGTANYGYTF. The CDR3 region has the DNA TGTGCCAGAACCGGGACAGCTAACTATGGCTACACCTTC.